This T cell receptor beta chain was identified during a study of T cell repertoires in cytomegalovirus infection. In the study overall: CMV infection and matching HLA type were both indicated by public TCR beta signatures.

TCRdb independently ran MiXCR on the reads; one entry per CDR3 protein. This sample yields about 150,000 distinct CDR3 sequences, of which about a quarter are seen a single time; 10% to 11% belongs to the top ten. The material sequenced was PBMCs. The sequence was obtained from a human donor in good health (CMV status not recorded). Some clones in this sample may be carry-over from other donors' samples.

CDR3 sequence (DNA): TGCAGCGCCGAGGGCCACGGGAGAAGCGGACAAGAGACCCAGTACTTC. Its protein product is CSAEGHGRSGQETQYF. The chain couples TRBV29-1 to TRBJ2-5, with TRBD2 as a possible D gene (6 bases). V lost 7 bases, J lost 2 bases, and 23 bases lay in between. The germline gives CDR1 SQVTM, CDR2 ANQGSEA. The CDR3 has 16 amino acids.